Each of the 24 T cell receptor beta chains below was sequenced from the same sample in a study of T cells in localized non-small cell lung cancer. Libraries were prepared by immunoSEQ multiplex PCR; TCRdb keeps only in-frame clonotypes and omits some of them. The table has under 30,000 clones, roughly nine tenths seen once. Here the sequenced sample was peripheral blood, taken before any cancer treatment. These TCRs come from a woman between 35 and 75 years old with stage I lung adenocarcinoma.

This chain joins TRBV27 and TRBJ1-5; 8 bases are a match to TRBD1. Unmatched junction bases numbered 1, after V lost 2 bases and J lost 4 bases. The germline CDR1 and CDR2 sequences are MNHEY and SMNVEV (reference sequence). This CDR3 region has 14 residues. The CDR3 is CASSLQGANQPQHF. The CDR3 DNA sequence: TGTGCCAGCAGTTTACAGGGGGCGAATCAGCCCCAGCATTTT.

The chain carries TRBV9 and TRBJ1-1; 7 bases match TRBD1. Germline V gene sequence: CDR1 SGDLS, CDR2 YYNGEE. V shed 7 bases and J 1 base; nucleotides not matched to a gene: 4. This CDR3 region has 13 residues. The CDR3, as DNA: TGTGCCAGCGCACAGGGGACGAACACTGAAGCTTTCTTT. Translation gives CASAQGTNTEAFF.

This sequence joins TRBV5-5 and TRBJ2-1; no clear D gene. The V gene's germline CDR1 is SGHKS and CDR2 YYEKEE (reference sequence). Trimming stripped 4 bases from V and 1 base from J, with 18 bases between. The CDR3 spans 17 residues. CDR3 region: CASSPELAVQSYNEQFF. CDR3 bases: TGTGCCAGCAGCCCCGAGCTGGCGGTTCAATCCTACAATGAGCAGTTCTTC.

The V gene is TRBV6-1, the J gene TRBJ2-4; 9 positions agree with TRBD2. Germline assignment: CDR1 MNHNS and CDR2 SASEGT. Trimming cost V 4 bases and J 7 bases; bases outside gene matches: 11. The CDR3 length is 16 residues. Written as DNA, the CDR3 is TGTGCCAGCAGTGCGGGACTAGCCGCCGTCGGGAACATTCAGTACTTC. Protein: CASSAGLAAVGNIQYF.

This clone appeared once. The chain is built from TRBV29-1 and TRBJ2-1, with 10 bases that match TRBD2. CDR1 and CDR2 (germline): SQVTM, ANQGSEA. The CDR3 loop spans 13 amino acids. Trimming at V came to 7 bases and at J to 1 base, leaving 1 base not matched to a gene. CDR3 sequence: CSGTSGSYNEQFF. CDR3 nucleotides: TGCAGCGGGACTAGCGGATCCTACAATGAGCAGTTCTTC.

The CDR3 nucleotides read TGTGCCAGCAGCGTACGGAGCGGGACCTCCTACGAGCAGTACTTC. Its protein is CASSVRSGTSYEQYF. The chain links TRBV5-8 to TRBJ2-7, with 7 bases identical to TRBD2. V shed 4 bases and J 0 bases; nucleotides not matched to a gene: 7. Germline CDR1 SGHTS, CDR2 YDEGEE. CDR3 size: 15 residues. Complete variable domain (other parts from reference TRBV5-8 and TRBJ2-7): EAGVTQSPTHLIKTRGQQATLRCSPISGHTSVYWYQQALGLGLQFLLWYDEGEERNRGNFPPRFSGRQFPNYSSELNVNALELEDSALYLCASSVRSGTSYEQYFGPGTRLTVT.

This clone occurred a few times. The J gene is TRBJ1-1, the V gene TRBV13, with 7 bases lining up with TRBD1. Trimming cost V 5 bases and J 3 bases; bases outside gene matches: 3. Per germline, CDR1 PRHDT and CDR2 FYEKMQ (reference sequence). The CDR3 consists of 13 residues. The CDR3 is CASSATGDTEAFF. CDR3 nucleotide sequence: TGTGCCAGCAGCGCCACAGGGGACACTGAAGCTTTCTTT.

The CDR3 spells CASTMTGQETQYF. The CDR3 DNA is TGTGCCAGCACCATGACAGGGCAAGAGACCCAGTACTTC. The genes are TRBV11-2 and TRBJ2-5; TRBD1 agrees at 7 bases. Per germline, CDR1 SGHAT and CDR2 FQNNGV. The CDR3 spans 13 residues. With V trimmed by 7 bases and J by 2 bases, 4 bases remained unmatched.

The rearrangement links TRBV5-5 to TRBJ2-7; D remains ambiguous. V lost 0 bases and J lost 4, with 14 bases in between. This CDR3 is built from 15 residues. In germline, CDR1 is SGHKS, CDR2 YYEKEE (reference sequence). DNA for the CDR3: TGTGCCAGCAGCTTGGGTGGAACATTCCAATACGAGCAGTACTTC. Translating gives CASSLGGTFQYEQYF.

The gene calls are TRBV4-2 and TRBJ2-1; D is perhaps TRBD2 (5 bases). V was cut by 4 bases and J by 2 bases, with 15 bases left in between. There are 16 residues in the CDR3. Germline V lookup: CDR1 LGHNA, CDR2 YNFKEQ. CDR3: CASSRLSVIAYNEQFF. The DNA of the CDR3 is TGTGCCAGCAGCCGCCTTAGCGTGATCGCCTACAATGAGCAGTTCTTC.

The rearrangement joins TRBV6-1 to TRBJ1-3, with D hard to call. V was shortened by 8 bases and J by 8 bases, with 10 bases between the two germline ends. Germline V gives CDR1 MNHNS, CDR2 SASEGT. CDR3 length: 11 amino acids. The CDR3 DNA reads TGTGCCAGCGAGTGGGGAGACACCATATATTTT. It translates to CASEWGDTIYF.

The gene calls are TRBV6-1 and TRBJ1-6; tentatively, D is TRBD1 (6 bases). The CDR3 consists of 16 residues. V was pared by 4 bases and J by 9 bases, with 19 bases between. The germline V gene encodes CDR1 MNHNS and CDR2 SASEGT. In nucleotides, the CDR3 is TGTGCCAGCAGTGTTGACAGGCCCCATGGGGGTTCACCCCTCCACTTT. Amino acid sequence: CASSVDRPHGGSPLHF.

J is TRBJ2-7 and V is TRBV7-9; D tentatively fits TRBD1 or TRBD2 (5 bases each). The germline CDR1 and CDR2 sequences are SEHNR and FQNEAQ (reference sequence). The V end was cut by 10 bases, the J end by 5 bases, with 18 bases between. CDR3 length: 13 amino acids. The DNA for the CDR3 is TGTGCCACCCGGGGCAGCGCGGACAACGAGCAGTACTTC. Amino acid sequence: CATRGSADNEQYF.

The chain employs TRBV2 and TRBJ1-1; D is perhaps TRBD1 (5 bases). The CDR3 covers 13 residues. Germline lookup yields CDR1 SNHLY and CDR2 FYNNEI. The V gene lost 2 bases and the J gene lost 8 bases, with 12 bases spanning the gap. The CDR3 DNA follows: TGTGCCAGCAGTGAAAGCAGGGCCCAAGAAGCTTTCTTT. Translating gives CASSESRAQEAFF.

V usage is TRBV7-9 and J usage is TRBJ2-3, with 10 bases matching TRBD2. Unmatched junction bases numbered 9, after V lost 5 bases and J lost 4 bases. Germline CDR1 reads SEHNR; CDR2 reads FQNEAQ (reference sequence). This CDR3 has 16 residues. CDR3 coding DNA: TGTGCCAGCAGCCTCGGGTTAGCGGGGGGATCAGATACGCAGTATTTT. Its protein product is CASSLGLAGGSDTQYF. The full variable domain, rest sourced from reference TRBV7-9 and TRBJ2-3, is DTGVSQNPRHKITKRGQNVTFRCDPISEHNRLYWYRQTLGQGPEFLTYFQNEAQLEKSRLLSDRFSAERPKGSFSTLEIQRTEQGDSAMYLCASSLGLAGGSDTQYFGPGTRLTVL.

The V gene is TRBV10-3, the J gene TRBJ1-1, with TRBD1 as a possible D gene (6 bases). V was cut by 0 bases and J by 5 bases, with 13 bases left in between. The CDR3 totals 15 residues. CDR1 and CDR2 from the germline V gene are ENHRY and SYGVKD. CDR3 bases: TGTGCCATCAGTGAGTCTGGGGGGGCTGGGACTGAAGCTTTCTTT. Translating gives CAISESGGAGTEAFF.

This chain's CDR3 is CASSLLGIDSPLHF. CDR3 DNA: TGTGCCAGCAGTTTGCTGGGGATTGATTCACCCCTCCACTTT. The chain uses TRBV28 and TRBJ1-6; D unclear. Looked up from germline, CDR1 is MDHEN and CDR2 is SYDVKM. The CDR3 sequence is 14 residues long. V lost 3 bases, J lost 8 bases, and 11 bases lay in between.

The rearrangement uses TRBV6-1 and TRBJ2-7, with 7 bases lining up with TRBD1. Germline V gene data show CDR1 as MNHNS and CDR2 as SASEGT. Trimming took 6 bases from V and 2 from J; bases not matched to a gene: 4. The CDR3 spans 13 residues. The CDR3 nucleotides are TGTGCCAGCAGGACGGGACAGACCTACGAGCAGTACTTC. The encoded protein is CASRTGQTYEQYF.

V and J are TRBV5-1 and TRBJ2-4; 9 nucleotides align to TRBD2. Trimming took 0 bases from V and 4 from J; bases not matched to a gene: 14. Germline CDR1 and CDR2: SGHRS and YFSETQ. This CDR3 spans 19 amino acids. DNA of the CDR3: TGCGCCAGCAGCTTGGCCGCGGATCCCTTGGCGGGAGGGAAAAACATTCAGTACTTC. Amino acids: CASSLAADPLAGGKNIQYF. Full variable domain (remainder filled in from reference TRBV5-1 and TRBJ2-4): KAGVTQTPRYLIKTRGQQVTLSCSPISGHRSVSWYQQTPGQGLQFLFEYFSETQRNKGNFPGRFSGRQFSNSRSEMNVSTLELGDSALYLCASSLAADPLAGGKNIQYFGAGTRLSVL.

The chain links TRBV5-5 to TRBJ1-1, with unresolved D. Germline V lookup: CDR1 SGHKS, CDR2 YYEKEE (reference sequence). V was clipped by 3 bases and J by 4 bases, with 13 bases between them. The CDR3 is 14 amino acids. CDR3 nucleotide sequence: TGTGCCAGCAGCTGGAACCTCCTCGCCACTGAAGCTTTCTTT. It specifies CASSWNLLATEAFF.

The chain carries TRBV28 and TRBJ1-5, with 9 bases that match TRBD1. The V and J ends lost 1 base and 5 bases, in that order; junction bases with no gene match: 6. Germline assignment: CDR1 MDHEN and CDR2 SYDVKM. This CDR3 comprises 16 residues. CDR3 in amino acids: CASSLLGQGNDQPQHF. CDR3 DNA sequence: TGTGCCAGCAGTTTATTGGGACAGGGAAATGATCAGCCCCAGCATTTT.

The chain uses TRBV15 and TRBJ1-2; no clear D gene. CDR1 is LNHNV, CDR2 YYDKDF, per germline (reference sequence). V was shortened by 0 bases and J by 8 bases, with 16 bases between the two germline ends. CDR3 size: 15 residues. In DNA, the CDR3 is TGTGCCACCAGCAGAGAGCGGGGATTTTCATGGGGCTACACCTTC. Translated, it gives CATSRERGFSWGYTF.

This chain links TRBV7-3 with TRBJ1-6; D is ambiguous. The CDR3 length is 19 residues. V shed 4 bases and J shed 2 bases, with 21 bases lying between them. CDR1 is SGHTA and CDR2 is FQGTGA in the germline V gene. The CDR3: CASSSRSGKSDAYNSPLHF. The CDR3, as DNA: TGTGCCAGCAGCTCCAGGTCGGGCAAGTCGGACGCCTATAATTCACCCCTCCACTTT.

This clone was detected only once. The J gene is TRBJ2-2, the V gene TRBV7-2, with 12 positions matching TRBD2. The J segment lost 7 bases and the V segment lost 0 bases, leaving 3 bases of the junction unmatched. Germline V gene data show CDR1 as SGHTA and CDR2 as FQGNSA. The CDR3 loop spans 16 amino acids. CDR3 amino acids: CASSLAMGLAGGELFF. The CDR3 region has the DNA TGTGCCAGCAGCTTAGCTATGGGACTAGCGGGCGGGGAGCTGTTTTTT.